Listed here is a single TCR beta chain. What it recognizes is unknown. This record belongs to a study of cytomegalovirus exposure and HLA in healthy donors. The wider study: A preliminary data release comprised roughly 80 million unique TCRs obtained from HLA-typed donors. Genetic ancestry analysis placed over 65% of the approximately 400 donors that were genotyped in the Caucasian-associated cluster. The study, taken as a whole, reports: In a later analysis, specific HLA alleles were associated with around 17,000 TCR beta sequences at a 0.05 false discovery rate. In vitro experiments confirmed that three CMV-associated chains were specific for CMV antigens.

Vbeta (60) and Jbeta (13) primers were used in the PCR. Profiled with immunoSEQ multiplex PCR; TCRdb holds only in-frame clones, not every one. The repertoire includes some 180,000 clones, about 85% of them detected once, and 2.5% to 3% sits in the top ten. This clonotype originated in a man aged 25 to 40 in good health and CMV-seropositive. The sequencing input was PBMCs.

CDR3: CASSEKSKAFF. In DNA, the CDR3 is TGTGCCAGCAGTGAAAAGAGCAAGGCTTTCTTT. The rearrangement joins TRBV2 to TRBJ1-1; D gene ambiguous. CDR3 length: 11 amino acids. Trimming shortened V by 2 bases and J by 11 bases, and 9 bases separated the two germline ends. Germline V gene data show CDR1 as SNHLY and CDR2 as FYNNEI.